The clone carrying this TCR beta chain was observed once. Its cognate antigen is unknown. The data originate from a study of T cell responses to AZD1222 COVID-19 vaccine. Whole-study findings and limits: A rise in Spike-specific TCR breadth and depth followed two AZD1222 doses.

V shed 6 bases and J shed 2 bases, with 10 bases lying between them. This CDR3 comprises 13 residues. Germline V gives CDR1 MNHNY, CDR2 SVGAGI (reference sequence). Sequencing used immunoSEQ multiplex PCR; TCRdb keeps in-frame clones, though not all of them. The sample carries fewer than 150,000 clones, roughly 88% recorded once. The chain carries TRBV6-6 and TRBJ1-2; possible D gene TRBD1, 6 bases. This TCR was recovered from an adult who received the AZD1222 COVID-19 vaccine. The sequenced sample was peripheral blood, obtained 28 days after the second AZD1222 dose. CDR3 nucleotides: TGTGCCAGCAGAAACACAGGGAACTATGGCTACACCTTC. Translating it yields CASRNTGNYGYTF.